This TCR beta chain appears in the sequencing data of a study of radiation and T cells in renal cell carcinoma. Overall study context: Nephrectomy followed 15 Gy stereotactic body radiation by 4 weeks.

The table came from immunoSEQ multiplex PCR; TCRdb's copy has only in-frame clones and leaves some out. The table records approximately 61,000 clones, around 76% of them present only once. Concerning this clone itself: Its antigen is still unknown.

Study observations and caveats: In blood, top tumor clones expanded by 2 weeks, shrinking by 4.

Losses at the gene ends were 4 bases for V and 2 bases for J; bases not matched to a gene: 6. Germline CDR1 reads SGDLS; CDR2 reads YYNGEE. The CDR3 has 17 residues. Time point reported: blood 2 weeks post-SBRT. Treatment described: 15 Gy SBRT to primary tumor, nephrectomy 4 weeks later. After SBRT, blood was collected at 2 and 4 weeks, plus baseline. This clonotype originated in a man in his fifties or sixties with renal cell carcinoma. The sample was blood, taken from a patient whose treatment included radiotherapy and nephrectomy. V gene TRBV9 combines with J gene TRBJ2-3; 14 nucleotides match TRBD2. CDR3 sequence: CASSPRTSGGITDTQYF. CDR3 nucleotides: TGTGCCAGCAGCCCCCGGACTAGCGGGGGGATCACAGATACGCAGTATTTT. The full variable domain, in which reference TRBV9 and TRBJ2-3 provide the parts outside the CDR3, is DSGVTQTPKHLITATGQRVTLRCSPRSGDLSVYWYQQSLDQGLQFLIQYYNGEERAKGNILERFSAQQFPDLHSELNLSSLELGDSALYFCASSPRTSGGITDTQYFGPGTRLTVL.